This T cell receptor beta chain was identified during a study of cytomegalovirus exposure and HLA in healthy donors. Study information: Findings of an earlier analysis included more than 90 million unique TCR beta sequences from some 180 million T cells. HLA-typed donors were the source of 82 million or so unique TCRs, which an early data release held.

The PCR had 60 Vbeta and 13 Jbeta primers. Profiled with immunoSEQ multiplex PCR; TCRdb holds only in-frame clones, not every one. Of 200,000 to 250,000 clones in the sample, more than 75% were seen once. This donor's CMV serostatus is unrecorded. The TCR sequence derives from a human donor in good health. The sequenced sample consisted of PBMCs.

CDR3 sequence (DNA): TGTGCCAGCAGTATACAGGGACAGGAAGCTTTCTTT. It specifies CASSIQGQEAFF. The rearrangement links TRBV5-4 to TRBJ1-1; TRBD1 matches 7 bases. In germline, CDR1 is SGHNT, CDR2 YYREEE (reference sequence). This CDR3 has 12 amino acids. The J segment lost 8 bases and the V segment lost 5 bases, leaving 6 bases of the junction unmatched.